The present entry profiles one T cell receptor beta chain with its context. Per the original data handling: How many nucleated cells were present was estimated from reference gene primer amplification. Clones were read by immunoSEQ multiplex PCR, and TCRdb kept only the in-frame ones, dropping some. The D gene and trimming were derived from the DNA, and the V and J assignments and clone size from that table. The sample contains approximately 200,000 clones, around four fifths of which appear only once. This sample is drawn from a study of blood T cell repertoires in COVID-19. Study in general: Samples taken during acute and convalescent COVID-19 were collected in the United States, Italy and Spain.

Per germline, CDR1 LGHDT and CDR2 YNNKEL (reference sequence). The CDR3 is 13 amino acids. V was pared by 1 base and J by 8 bases, with 9 bases between. Specimen: peripheral blood. The TCR comes from a woman aged 25 to 45 with acute or convalescent COVID-19. V usage is TRBV3-1 (or the pseudogene TRBV3-2) and J usage is TRBJ2-1, with a possible D match to TRBD2 (5 bases). This chain's CDR3 is CASSQGASHEQFF. CDR3 DNA sequence: TGTGCCAGCAGCCAAGGGGCTAGCCATGAGCAGTTCTTC.